This T cell receptor (beta chain) is drawn from a study of T cells in Graves' hyperthyroidism and ophthalmopathy. Study results and limitations: Ophthalmopathy prediction by the model preceded onset by a median approximately six months.

For this clonotype: The target antigen is unknown.

The blood sample dates from first hyperthyroidism diagnosis, preceding any ophthalmopathy symptoms. Amplification targeted TCR beta CDR3 regions from RNA transcripts. TCR CDR3 underwent first-round RT-PCR with the HTBI primer set. TCRdb re-called the multiplex PCR reads with MiXCR, one entry per CDR3 protein. The sample yields fewer than 450,000 distinct CDR3 sequences, roughly 15% seen once. V was shortened by 5 bases and J by 0 bases, with 16 bases between the two germline ends. CDR3 length equals 17 residues. CDR1 SEHNR and CDR2 FQNEAQ come from the germline V gene (reference sequence). The chain carries TRBV7-9 and TRBJ2-2, with D possibly TRBD2 on 5 matching bases. The specimen sequenced was blood. The TCR sequence derives from a woman in her thirties with Graves' hyperthyroidism that later progressed to Graves' ophthalmopathy. CDR3 sequence: CASSAQGLDTNTGELFF. Here the CDR3 DNA reads TGTGCCAGCAGCGCGCAAGGACTGGATACGAACACCGGGGAGCTGTTTTTT.